These 12 T cell receptor beta chains came from one sample sequenced in a study of blood T cell repertoires in COVID-19. Profiled with immunoSEQ multiplex PCR; TCRdb holds only in-frame clones, not every one. The sample holds about 440,000 clones, about 85% seen once. Sequenced material: PBMCs or T cells enriched from blood (not recorded which). The receptor source for this set is a woman younger than 30 with acute COVID-19.

V is TRBV18 and J is TRBJ1-2; the match to TRBD1 covers 8 bases. The CDR3 has 13 amino acids. The V gene's germline CDR1 is KGHSH and CDR2 LQKENI. The V segment lost 5 bases and the J segment 8 bases; nucleotides outside the gene matches: 7. For the CDR3, the DNA is TGTGCCAGCTCATCGACAGGGGTGGGAGGCTACACCTTC. Encoded protein: CASSSTGVGGYTF.

V usage is TRBV15 and J usage is TRBJ1-1, with TRBD1 matching over 8 bases. J lost 1 base, V lost 8 bases, and 6 bases had no gene match. The CDR3 is made up of 14 amino acids. Per germline, CDR1 LNHNV and CDR2 YYDKDF (reference sequence). The CDR3 region has the DNA TGTGCCACCCGACAGGGGTACTCGAACACTGAAGCTTTCTTT. This sequence encodes CATRQGYSNTEAFF.

This clone has ten or more counts. The chain joins TRBV7-2 to TRBJ1-2; D is unclear. The CDR3 runs 12 residues. The V end was cut by 2 bases, the J end by 4 bases, with 5 bases between. Germline V CDR1 and CDR2: SGHTA, FQGNSA. The CDR3 protein is CASSLSLYGYTF. The CDR3 coding sequence is TGTGCCAGCAGCTTAAGCCTCTATGGCTACACCTTC.

The chain is built from TRBV5-4 and TRBJ2-3; no firm D call. CDR1 and CDR2 (germline): SGHNT, YYREEE (reference sequence). V dropped 0 bases and J dropped 4 bases, with 3 bases sitting between them. The CDR3 sequence is 12 residues long. The CDR3 spells CASSLGADTQYF. The CDR3 nucleotides read TGTGCCAGCAGCTTGGGCGCAGATACGCAGTATTTT.

In DNA form, the CDR3 reads TGTGCCAGCAGCTCGGAGTCCTATCCGGCCTCTGGCTACACCTTC. It codes for CASSSESYPASGYTF. The V call is TRBV5-6, the J call TRBJ1-2; the D is unclear. Germline V gene data show CDR1 as SGHDT and CDR2 as YYEEEE. The CDR3 covers 15 residues. Trimming pared 3 bases from V and 7 bases from J, leaving 19 bases between. Drawing the rest from reference TRBV5-6 and TRBJ1-2, the complete variable domain is DAGVTQSPTHLIKTRGQQVTLRCSPKSGHDTVSWYQQALGQGPQFIFQYYEEEERQRGNFPDRFSGHQFPNYSSELNVNALLLGDSALYLCASSSESYPASGYTFGSGTRLTVV.

J is TRBJ2-5 and V is TRBV5-1; 9 bases are shared with TRBD2. The V gene's germline CDR1 is SGHRS and CDR2 YFSETQ. The CDR3 covers 17 residues. After removal of 4 bases from V and 2 bases from J, the junction contained 12 bases not matched to a gene. CDR3 nucleotide sequence: TGCGCCAGCAGCCAGGGTCCGGTAGCGGGGGCACAAGAGACCCAGTACTTC. This gives the protein CASSQGPVAGAQETQYF.

The CDR3 region is CASSLARGGGYGYTF. For the CDR3, the DNA is TGTGCCAGCAGTTTAGCTAGGGGAGGGGGCTATGGCTACACCTTC. The chain is built from TRBV28 and TRBJ1-2; D is perhaps TRBD1 (6 bases). The CDR3 runs to 15 residues. The germline CDR1 and CDR2 sequences are MDHEN and SYDVKM. Deletions cut 2 bases from V and 4 bases from J, with 14 bases between.

The J gene is TRBJ1-6, the V gene TRBV9; no clear D. Looked up from germline, CDR1 is SGDLS and CDR2 is YYNGEE. This CDR3 region has 14 residues. The germline V and J ends were trimmed by 0 bases and 7 bases, with 8 bases remaining between them. CDR3 region: CASSVARANSPLHF. The CDR3 DNA reads TGTGCCAGCAGCGTAGCCCGCGCCAATTCACCCCTCCACTTT.

The chain is built from TRBV7-2 and TRBJ2-5, with D possibly TRBD2 on 7 matching bases. Germline values: CDR1 SGHTA, CDR2 FQGNSA. This CDR3 is 16 amino acids long. Trimming took off 1 base at V and 5 bases at J, with 17 bases between the two ends. The CDR3, as DNA: TGTGCCAGCAGCTTAGTGGGAGGGGGATCGTGGGAGACCCAGTACTTC. Translating gives CASSLVGGGSWETQYF.

The chain couples TRBV29-1 to TRBJ2-7; no definite D call. Germline CDR1 is SQVTM and CDR2 is ANQGSEA. The CDR3 runs 12 residues. Trimming removed 2 bases at V and 1 base at J, with 6 bases between. CDR3 protein: CSVETQSYEQYF. The CDR3 nucleotides are TGCAGCGTTGAAACACAGTCCTACGAGCAGTACTTC.

In nucleotides, the CDR3 is TGCGCCAGAGGGGGGACAGGGGGCAACGAGCAGTACTTC. Translated, it gives CARGGTGGNEQYF. The chain employs TRBV5-1 and TRBJ2-7, with 12 bases aligning to TRBD1. Germline CDR1 SGHRS, CDR2 YFSETQ. The CDR3 has 13 amino acids. Losses at the gene ends were 8 bases for V and 5 bases for J; bases not matched to a gene: 5. Full variable domain (missing parts from reference TRBV5-1 and TRBJ2-7): KAGVTQTPRYLIKTRGQQVTLSCSPISGHRSVSWYQQTPGQGLQFLFEYFSETQRNKGNFPGRFSGRQFSNSRSEMNVSTLELGDSALYLCARGGTGGNEQYFGPGTRLTVT.

The chain carries TRBV5-8 and TRBJ2-7; TRBD1 agrees at 7 bases. From germline, CDR1 is SGHTS and CDR2 YDEGEE. The CDR3 runs 14 residues. V was clipped by 2 bases and J by 4 bases; unmatched bases: 6. CDR3 DNA: TGTGCCAGCAGCTTACGGACAGGACTTTACGAGCAGTACTTC. Residues: CASSLRTGLYEQYF.